One sample yielded the 14 T cell receptor beta chains listed below, sequenced in a study of Graves' ophthalmopathy and Graves' hyperthyroidism. The authors amplified TCR beta CDR3 regions, and they did so from RNA transcripts for repertoire sequencing. First-round RT-PCR used HTBI primers; second-round multiplex PCR followed. TCRdb independently ran MiXCR on the multiplex PCR reads; one entry per CDR3 protein. In the table there are 360,000 or so distinct CDR3 sequences, roughly 18% of which are singletons. What was sequenced was peripheral blood. These receptors all stem from a woman aged 18-29 years with Graves' ophthalmopathy.

In this sample, this clonotype turned up many times. This rearrangement joins TRBV12-3 or TRBV12-4 to TRBJ1-6; D remains ambiguous. CDR3 length equals 15 residues. V dropped 5 bases and J dropped 4 bases, with 12 bases sitting between them. CDR3 protein: CASSPAGRYNSPLHF. The CDR3 DNA reads as TGTGCCAGCAGTCCGGCCGGACGTTATAATTCACCCCTCCACTTT.

This clonotype has a count of ten or more. This CDR3 reads CASTPGSATVNTEAFF. The CDR3 bases are TGTGCCAGCACCCCTGGCTCTGCTACGGTGAACACTGAAGCTTTCTTT. The chain employs TRBV28 and TRBJ1-1; D gene ambiguous. V shed 7 bases and J shed 0 bases, with 18 bases lying between them. The germline V gene encodes CDR1 MDHEN and CDR2 SYDVKM. The length of the CDR3 is 16 residues. The full variable domain, rest sourced from reference TRBV28 and TRBJ1-1, is DVKVTQSSRYLVKRTGEKVFLECVQDMDHENMFWYRQDPGLGLRLIYFSYDVKMKEKGDIPEGYSVSREKKERFSLILESASTNQTSMYLCASTPGSATVNTEAFFGQGTRLTVV.

With regard to this clonotype: Relative to the germline gene, one junction end is altered; a read error may explain this. The chain is built from TRBV6-2 or TRBV6-3 and TRBJ2-7; the D gene is possibly TRBD2 (6 bases). The CDR3 runs 17 residues. Germline CDR1 and CDR2: MNHEY and SVGEGT. Here the CDR3 DNA reads TGTGCCAGCAGTCACTCACAGGACTATTTCCCCACTCTCGAGCAGTACTTC. Translated: CASSHSQDYFPTLEQYF.

This clonotype has a count of ten or more. The rearrangement links TRBV2 to TRBJ1-1; 10 bases map to TRBD1. The trim removed 5 bases at V and 5 bases at J, leaving 8 bases unmatched. The germline gives CDR1 SNHLY, CDR2 FYNNEI. This CDR3 spans 15 amino acids. CDR3: CASSQRTGGGTEAFF. The DNA for the CDR3 is TGTGCCAGCAGTCAAAGGACAGGGGGAGGGACTGAAGCTTTCTTT.

This clonotype was counted many times. The rearrangement uses TRBV25-1 and TRBJ2-5; 9 nucleotides agree with TRBD1. Germline V lookup: CDR1 MGHDK, CDR2 SYGVNS. The CDR3 runs 16 residues. V gave up 5 bases and J gave up 2 bases; unmatched junction bases: 9. The CDR3 spells CASSQPGTGWQETQYF. The CDR3 nucleotides read TGTGCCAGCAGTCAGCCAGGGACAGGGTGGCAAGAGACCCAGTACTTC.

Many counts were recorded for this clonotype. DNA for the CDR3: TGTGCCAGCAGCGCAAAGCCCGGGAGGGGAACCTACGAGCAGTACTTC. Translation: CASSAKPGRGTYEQYF. The gene calls are TRBV6-1 and TRBJ2-7; 8 bases are a match to TRBD2. The CDR3 contains 16 residues. Looked up from germline, CDR1 is MNHNS and CDR2 is SASEGT. V gave up 6 bases and J gave up 2 bases; unmatched junction bases: 12.

This clonotype showed up many times. V is TRBV6-2 or TRBV6-3 and J is TRBJ1-5, with D perhaps TRBD1 (5 bases). The germline V and J ends were trimmed by 5 bases and 0 bases, with 14 bases remaining between them. The CDR3 sequence is 16 residues long. In germline, CDR1 is MNHEY, CDR2 SVGEGT. The chain's CDR3 is CASSPGFGDSNQPQHF. CDR3 bases: TGTGCCAGCAGTCCAGGGTTTGGGGATAGCAATCAGCCCCAGCATTTT.

This clonotype was seen a handful of times. This sequence joins TRBV30 and TRBJ1-1; D is perhaps TRBD1 (6 bases). V gave up 3 bases and J gave up 4 bases, with 15 bases separating them. The CDR3 consists of 14 residues. CDR1 and CDR2 from the germline V gene are GTSNPN and SVGIG (reference sequence). CDR3 residues: CAWRGWTAITEAFF. CDR3 bases: TGTGCCTGGAGGGGTTGGACAGCGATCACTGAAGCTTTCTTT.

In its sample, this clonotype was seen many times. Without the conserved terminal phenylalanine or tryptophan, this CDR3 likely stems from a read error. The chain has TRBV2 and TRBJ1-2, with D possibly matching TRBD1 (6 bases). Germline CDR1 is SNHLY and CDR2 is FYNNEI. V was clipped by 1 base and J by 3 bases, with 9 bases between them. This CDR3 has 14 amino acids. For the CDR3, the DNA is TGTGCCAGCAGTGAAGGAGGGGGGTACTATGGCTACACCCTC. It encodes CASSEGGGYYGYTL.

Ten or more counts support this clonotype. V usage is TRBV19 and J usage is TRBJ1-5; 9 nucleotides align to TRBD1. Germline values: CDR1 LNHDA, CDR2 SQIVND (reference sequence). The CDR3 consists of 17 residues. Trimming removed 4 bases from V and 2 bases from J; junction bases left unmatched: 9. CDR3 region: CASSTWTGEDRNQPQHF. The CDR3 nucleotides are TGTGCCAGTAGTACCTGGACAGGGGAGGATCGCAATCAGCCCCAGCATTTT. The whole variable domain, filled in from reference TRBV19 and TRBJ1-5, reads DGGITQSPKYLFRKEGQNVTLSCEQNLNHDAMYWYRQDPGQGLRLIYYSQIVNDFQKGDIAEGYSVSREKKESFPLTVTSAQKNPTAFYLCASSTWTGEDRNQPQHFGDGTRLSIL.

This clonotype was detected many times. V gene TRBV6-2 or TRBV6-3 combines with J gene TRBJ2-7; D is unresolved. CDR1 and CDR2 (germline): MNHEY, SVGEGT. The CDR3 covers 11 residues. Trimming removed 2 bases at V and 5 bases at J, with 4 bases between. This CDR3 reads CASSYPNEQYF. The DNA of the CDR3 is TGTGCCAGCAGTTACCCAAACGAGCAGTACTTC.

This clonotype occurred many times. The chain recombines TRBV2 with TRBJ1-5; D possibly corresponds to TRBD1 (5 bases). Germline CDR1 reads SNHLY; CDR2 reads FYNNEI. V lost 8 bases, J lost 6 bases, and 11 bases lay in between. This CDR3 spans 12 amino acids. The CDR3 DNA is TGTGCCAGCTACGGGGGTACTCAGCCCCAGCATTTT. Amino acid sequence: CASYGGTQPQHF.

This clonotype was picked up a small number of times. The V gene is TRBV7-2, the J gene TRBJ2-7, with 10 bases aligning to TRBD1. This CDR3 is 14 amino acids long. The germline CDR1 and CDR2 sequences are SGHTA and FQGNSA. The junction had 6 bases not matched to a gene; V was cut back by 5 bases and J by 5 bases. The chain's CDR3 is CASSTDRGLNEQYF. Written as DNA, the CDR3 is TGTGCCAGCAGCACGGACAGGGGGTTAAACGAGCAGTACTTC.

The sample holds many counts of this clonotype. The chain links TRBV19 to TRBJ1-2; D call uncertain. The CDR3 totals 14 residues. V was pared by 6 bases and J by 0 bases, with 11 bases between. CDR1 LNHDA and CDR2 SQIVND come from the germline V gene (reference sequence). DNA for the CDR3: TGTGCCAGTAGCCAAACGCCTACTAACTATGGCTACACCTTC. Protein: CASSQTPTNYGYTF.